This entry lists 16 T cell receptor beta chains sequenced from one sample in a study of OX40 agonist ivuxolimab in advanced cancers. TCRdb's copy holds only in-frame clones and misses some; the assay was immunoSEQ multiplex PCR. The table records approximately 77,000 clones, 80% to 95% of them present only once. Sample: CD4+ or CD8+ T cells sorted from blood, taken in a trial of the OX40 agonist ivuxolimab. The receptors come from an adult with an advanced solid tumor such as melanoma, head and neck, liver or kidney cancer.

V usage is TRBV7-2 and J usage is TRBJ1-2; TRBD1 agrees at 7 bases. CDR1 SGHTA and CDR2 FQGNSA come from the germline V gene. J was trimmed by 8 bases and V by 9 bases; bases with no gene match: 12. The CDR3 loop spans 13 amino acids. The CDR3 region has the DNA TGTGCCAGTAGACAGGGAATAGGGATGGGCTACACCTTC. Translating gives CASRQGIGMGYTF.

This rearrangement joins TRBV10-3 to TRBJ2-7, with TRBD1 matching over 10 bases. The CDR3 extends over 15 amino acids. With 1 base clipped from V and 4 bases from J, the junction kept 4 bases outside the gene matches. Germline CDR1 and CDR2: ENHRY and SYGVKD. The CDR3, as DNA: TGTGCCATCAGTGAGTGGGGACAGGGGAGGTACGAGCAGTACTTC. Protein product: CAISEWGQGRYEQYF.

CDR3 DNA sequence: TGTGCCAGCAGCGCCCCGACAGGGGGAGTCAATCAGCCCCAGCATTTT. Translating it yields CASSAPTGGVNQPQHF. V gene TRBV9 combines with J gene TRBJ1-5; 9 bases match TRBD1. The V and J ends lost 3 bases and 3 bases, in that order; junction bases with no gene match: 7. The CDR3 runs 16 residues. Germline loops: CDR1 SGDLS, CDR2 YYNGEE.

The J gene is TRBJ2-7, the V gene TRBV5-6; 7 bases are shared with TRBD1. The CDR3 is 13 residues long. Germline trimming cut 6 bases from V and 3 bases from J; bases unmatched to any gene: 6. Germline-derived CDR1 and CDR2 are SGHDT and YYEEEE. The CDR3 DNA reads TGTGCCAGCACCACAGGGGAGCGCTACGAGCAGTACTTC. The encoded protein is CASTTGERYEQYF.

The V and J genes are TRBV7-9 and TRBJ2-3, with 8 nucleotides matching TRBD1. Germline loops: CDR1 SEHNR, CDR2 FQNEAQ (reference sequence). This CDR3 has 15 amino acids. Losses at the gene ends were 1 base for V and 2 bases for J; bases not matched to a gene: 2. The CDR3 region is CASSLGTGYTDTQYF. In nucleotides, the CDR3 is TGTGCCAGCAGCTTAGGGACAGGGTACACAGATACGCAGTATTTT.

V gene TRBV7-8 combines with J gene TRBJ2-2; tentatively, D is TRBD1 (7 bases). Germline V gene lookup returns CDR1 SGHVS and CDR2 FQNEAQ. V shed 5 bases and J shed 0 bases, with 13 bases lying between them. This CDR3 has 16 residues. CDR3 coding DNA: TGTGCCAGCAGCCGACAGGGAGGAACGAACACCGGGGAGCTGTTTTTT. Translation gives CASSRQGGTNTGELFF.

The V gene is TRBV10-1, the J gene TRBJ2-5, with 9 positions matching TRBD2. V shed 0 bases and J 3 bases; nucleotides not matched to a gene: 8. This CDR3 spans 17 amino acids. Germline CDR1 is WNHNN and CDR2 is SYGVQD (reference sequence). CDR3 nucleotides: TGCGCCAGCAGTGAGTCGACTCAGACTAGCGGTAAAGAGACCCAGTACTTC. Residues: CASSESTQTSGKETQYF.

The rearrangement joins TRBV15 to TRBJ2-3; 9 bases match TRBD2. V lost 4 bases, J lost 6 bases, and 11 bases stayed unmatched. The CDR3 has 16 amino acids. In germline, CDR1 is LNHNV, CDR2 YYDKDF (reference sequence). The CDR3 region has the DNA TGTGCCACCAGCAACCGAGGTAGCGGGAGCAGGGATACGCAGTATTTT. Protein sequence: CATSNRGSGSRDTQYF.

This clone was recorded once. The J gene is TRBJ2-7, the V gene TRBV30, with D perhaps assigned TRBD1 or TRBD2 (5 bases each). Germline CDR1 is GTSNPN and CDR2 is SVGIG (reference sequence). V was cut by 4 bases and J by 0 bases, with 16 bases left in between. The CDR3 sequence is 15 residues long. The CDR3 sequence is CAWKRGQGHSYEQYF. The DNA of the CDR3 is TGTGCCTGGAAACGCGGGCAGGGCCACTCCTACGAGCAGTACTTC.

This clone appeared once. V gene TRBV29-1 combines with J gene TRBJ2-7, with D tentatively TRBD1 (6 bases). Germline-derived CDR1 and CDR2 are SQVTM and ANQGSEA. The CDR3 is 15 residues long. V lost 4 bases to trimming and J lost 0 bases, with 16 bases between them. The DNA of the CDR3 is TGCAGCGTTGTTGTCTATGGACAGAGCTCCTACGAGCAGTACTTC. Protein product: CSVVVYGQSSYEQYF.

The genes are TRBV7-2 and TRBJ2-2; D perhaps matches TRBD2 (6 bases). Germline V lookup: CDR1 SGHTA, CDR2 FQGNSA. This CDR3 is built from 15 residues. Trimming pared 4 bases from V and 5 bases from J, leaving 14 bases between. The CDR3 DNA reads TGTGCCAGCAGCTCCGCCGGGACTGTGACCGGGGAGCTGTTTTTT. Protein: CASSSAGTVTGELFF.

J is TRBJ1-5 and V is TRBV15; TRBD1 is a possible D gene (5 bases). Trimming shortened V by 1 base and J by 11 bases, and 15 bases separated the two germline ends. Per germline, CDR1 LNHNV and CDR2 YYDKDF (reference sequence). The CDR3 contains 14 residues. The DNA for the CDR3 is TGTGCCACCAGCAGAGTAGGGGACGGCCAGTCCCAGCATTTT. Translated, it gives CATSRVGDGQSQHF.

The CDR3 loop reads CASSLAATNTGELFF. The CDR3 bases are TGCGCCAGCAGCTTGGCGGCAACGAACACCGGGGAGCTGTTTTTT. The gene calls are TRBV5-1 and TRBJ2-2, with D uncertain. V shed 0 bases and J shed 0 bases, with 6 bases lying between them. Germline CDR1 and CDR2: SGHRS and YFSETQ. CDR3 length: 15 residues.

This sequence joins TRBV5-1 and TRBJ1-5, with D hard to call. This CDR3 is 15 amino acids long. Per germline, CDR1 SGHRS and CDR2 YFSETQ. The germline V and J ends were trimmed by 0 bases and 0 bases, with 7 bases remaining between them. In DNA, the CDR3 is TGCGCCAGCAGCTTGGCGACGGGTAGCAATCAGCCCCAGCATTTT. As protein: CASSLATGSNQPQHF.

The CDR3 loop is CASSDRPDTQYF. Here the CDR3 DNA reads TGTGCCAGCTCAGACAGGCCCGATACGCAGTATTTT. J is TRBJ2-3 and V is TRBV18, with D possibly being TRBD1 (6 bases). V was shortened by 5 bases and J by 6 bases, with 9 bases between the two germline ends. The length of the CDR3 is 12 residues. Germline loops: CDR1 KGHSH, CDR2 LQKENI.

The chain carries TRBV5-1 and TRBJ2-5; no reliable D call. Germline V gene lookup returns CDR1 SGHRS and CDR2 YFSETQ. V lost 0 bases and J 5 bases, leaving 11 bases between the germline ends. CDR3 size: 14 residues. The CDR3 DNA reads as TGCGCCAGCAGCTTGGTCAGGATCGGGGAGACCCAGTACTTC. Amino acids: CASSLVRIGETQYF.